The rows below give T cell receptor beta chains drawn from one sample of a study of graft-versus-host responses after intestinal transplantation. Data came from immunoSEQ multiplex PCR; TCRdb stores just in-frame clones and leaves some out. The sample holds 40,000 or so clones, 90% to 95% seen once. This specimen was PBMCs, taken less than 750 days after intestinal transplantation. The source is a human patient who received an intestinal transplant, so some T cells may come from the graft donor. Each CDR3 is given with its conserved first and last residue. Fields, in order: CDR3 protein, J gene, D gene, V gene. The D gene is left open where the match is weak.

CDR3: CASNSPVTEAFF
J: TRBJ1-1
D: -
V: TRBV7-9

CDR3: CASSPGTSGMNTGELFF
J: TRBJ2-2
D: TRBD2
V: TRBV7-3

CDR3: CAWRNSGGYEQYF
J: TRBJ2-7
D: TRBD2
V: TRBV30

CDR3: CASSLVPGERYEQYF
J: TRBJ2-7
D: -
V: TRBV5-1

CDR3: CSLTPGTGVNEQFF
J: TRBJ2-1
D: TRBD1
V: TRBV29-1

CDR3: CASSLGGGKSGANVLTF
J: TRBJ2-6
D: -
V: TRBV5-1

CDR3: CSARGGERYEQYF
J: TRBJ2-7
D: -
V: TRBV29-1

CDR3: CASSLGDTGGEKLFF
J: TRBJ1-4
D: TRBD1
V: TRBV7-9

CDR3: CASSYVAGTVALHF
J: TRBJ1-6
D: -
V: TRBV6-6

CDR3: CASTHPSCGRFNEQFF
J: TRBJ2-1
D: TRBD2
V: TRBV11-3

CDR3: CASSLAGTSEVDEQYF
J: TRBJ2-7
D: TRBD2
V: TRBV5-1

CDR3: CASGLEMTDTQYF
J: TRBJ2-3
D: -
V: TRBV12-5

CDR3: CASSPDSDTQYF
J: TRBJ2-3
D: -
V: TRBV7-2

CDR3: CASSPGTEGYQPQHF
J: TRBJ1-5
D: -
V: TRBV18

CDR3: CAWRVAELYTF
J: TRBJ1-2
D: -
V: TRBV30

CDR3: CASSVQNTEAFF
J: TRBJ1-1
D: -
V: TRBV19

CDR3: CASSIDPGASYEQYF
J: TRBJ2-7
D: -
V: TRBV19

CDR3: CASSSGDDYGTAFF
J: TRBJ1-1
D: -
V: TRBV7-9

CDR3: CASSEGQGANTEAFF
J: TRBJ1-1
D: TRBD1
V: TRBV6-1

CDR3: CASTGEGNEKLFF
J: TRBJ1-4
D: -
V: TRBV6-1

CDR3: CSVGQGRDEQFF
J: TRBJ2-1
D: TRBD1
V: TRBV29-1

CDR3: CASSLWGAREQYF
J: TRBJ2-7
D: -
V: TRBV28

CDR3: CASTSSTDTQYF
J: TRBJ2-3
D: -
V: TRBV27

CDR3: CASSFSATSGRWREQYF
J: TRBJ2-7
D: TRBD2
V: TRBV5-4

CDR3: CASTSPGTSSYNEQFF
J: TRBJ2-1
D: TRBD2
V: TRBV27

CDR3: CASSLAGVLAGLYEQYF
J: TRBJ2-7
D: TRBD2
V: TRBV28

CDR3: CASSLVEAGVYNEQFF
J: TRBJ2-1
D: TRBD2
V: TRBV5-1

CDR3: CSVSSTGANVLTF
J: TRBJ2-6
D: -
V: TRBV29-1

CDR3: CASSPGQIRGGYTF
J: TRBJ1-2
D: -
V: TRBV18

CDR3: CASSIGLSTYNEQFF
J: TRBJ2-1
D: -
V: TRBV18

CDR3: CASSPGTGAGNTIYF
J: TRBJ1-3
D: TRBD1
V: TRBV18

CDR3: CASSLIGEGAGELFF
J: TRBJ2-2
D: -
V: TRBV27

CDR3: CASSLRSGRRNTQYF
J: TRBJ2-3
D: TRBD2
V: TRBV5-4

CDR3: CASSYFPPSSYEQYF
J: TRBJ2-7
D: -
V: TRBV5-4

CDR3: CASSVGVDPTQYF
J: TRBJ2-5
D: -
V: TRBV9

CDR3: CASKRLAGDEQFF
J: TRBJ2-1
D: TRBD2
V: TRBV19

CDR3: CASSSTLEAGDTQYF
J: TRBJ2-3
D: -
V: TRBV11-2

CDR3: CASRLSSGTYGYTF
J: TRBJ1-2
D: -
V: TRBV27

CDR3: CASSSQGTSGRGSYNEQFF
J: TRBJ2-1
D: TRBD2
V: TRBV7-9

CDR3: CASSYSIPLAAHQETQYF
J: TRBJ2-5
D: -
V: TRBV7-3

CDR3: CASATDRGYSGELFF
J: TRBJ2-2
D: TRBD1
V: TRBV12-5

CDR3: CASSLGGQGSYEQYF
J: TRBJ2-7
D: TRBD1
V: TRBV5-4

CDR3: CATREGGSYEQYF
J: TRBJ2-7
D: -
V: TRBV7-9

CDR3: CASTNRGRGDTEAFF
J: TRBJ1-1
D: TRBD1
V: TRBV27

CDR3: CASSNPVRGYNEQFF
J: TRBJ2-1
D: -
V: TRBV27

CDR3: CASSELETGVSYEQYF
J: TRBJ2-7
D: -
V: TRBV10-2

CDR3: CASSLRTDTQYF
J: TRBJ2-3
D: -
V: TRBV7-6

CDR3: CASSLRGWDSYEQYF
J: TRBJ2-7
D: -
V: TRBV11-2

CDR3: CASSVGRWQNYGYTF
J: TRBJ1-2
D: -
V: TRBV9

CDR3: CASGQYNSPLHF
J: TRBJ1-6
D: -
V: TRBV9

CDR3: CASRRQGATYEQYF
J: -
D: TRBD1
V: TRBV25-1

CDR3: CSVVGGTGELFF
J: TRBJ2-2
D: -
V: TRBV29-1

CDR3: CASSPLGRGNSPLHF
J: TRBJ1-6
D: -
V: TRBV7-9

CDR3: CASSLAPPGTTYEQYF
J: -
D: -
V: TRBV7-6

CDR3: CASSVALRSTGELFF
J: TRBJ2-2
D: -
V: TRBV9